This T cell receptor beta chain stems from a study of T cell responses to AZD1222 COVID-19 vaccine. Points from the study as a whole: It was only a handful of AZD1222 recipients who were seropositive at baseline. Targeting of unmutated variant regions was reportedly seen in nearly half of spike-specific TCRs. A mostly white British donor set with more females was recruited, and clonal diversity was possibly underestimated. CD4 TCRs associated with vaccination spanned spike, dominating at 160-218 and 743-854.

Worth noting for this clone: The antigen remains undetermined. This sample also contains other DNA sequences that code for the same CDR3.

Trimming stripped 0 bases from V and 5 bases from J, with 5 bases between. Looked up from germline, CDR1 is LNHDA and CDR2 is SQIVND (reference sequence). The CDR3 consists of 13 residues. The repertoire was sequenced with immunoSEQ multiplex PCR; TCRdb's copy has only in-frame clones and lacks some. In the table there are about 94,000 clones, approximately 81% of which are singletons. J is TRBJ1-5 and V is TRBV19; TRBD1 is a possible D gene (5 bases). Sequenced material: peripheral blood, taken 28 days after the second AZD1222 dose. The source of this sequence is an adult who received the AZD1222 COVID-19 vaccine. This chain's CDR3 is CASSIDRDQPQHF. The CDR3, as DNA: TGTGCCAGTAGTATAGACAGGGATCAGCCCCAGCATTTT.